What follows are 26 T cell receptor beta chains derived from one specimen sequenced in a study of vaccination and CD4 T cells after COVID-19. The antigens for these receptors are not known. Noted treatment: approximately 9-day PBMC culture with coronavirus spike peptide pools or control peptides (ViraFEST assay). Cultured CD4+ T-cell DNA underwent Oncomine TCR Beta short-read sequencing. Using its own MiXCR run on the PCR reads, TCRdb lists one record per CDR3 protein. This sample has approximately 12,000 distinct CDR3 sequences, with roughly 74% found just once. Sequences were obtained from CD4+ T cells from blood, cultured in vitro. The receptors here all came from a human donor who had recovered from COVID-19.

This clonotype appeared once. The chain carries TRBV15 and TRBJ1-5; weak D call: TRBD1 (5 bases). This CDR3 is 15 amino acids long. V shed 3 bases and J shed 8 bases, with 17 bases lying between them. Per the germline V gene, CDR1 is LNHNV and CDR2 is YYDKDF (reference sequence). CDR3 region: CATSSSPGREKPQHF. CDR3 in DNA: TGTGCCACCAGCAGCTCACCCGGCAGGGAAAAGCCCCAGCATTTT. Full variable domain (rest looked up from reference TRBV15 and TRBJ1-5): DAMVIQNPRYQVTQFGKPVTLSCSQTLNHNVMYWYQQKSSQAPKLLFHYYDKDFNNEADTPDNFQSRRPNTSFCFLDIRSPGLGDTAMYLCATSSSPGREKPQHFGDGTRLSIL.

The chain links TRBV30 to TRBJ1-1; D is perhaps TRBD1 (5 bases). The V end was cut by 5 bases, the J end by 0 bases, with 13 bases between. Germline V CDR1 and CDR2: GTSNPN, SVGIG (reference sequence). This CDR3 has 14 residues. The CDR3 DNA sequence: TGTGCCTGGTCGGGCGGGACGTTGAACACTGAAGCTTTCTTT. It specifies CAWSGGTLNTEAFF.

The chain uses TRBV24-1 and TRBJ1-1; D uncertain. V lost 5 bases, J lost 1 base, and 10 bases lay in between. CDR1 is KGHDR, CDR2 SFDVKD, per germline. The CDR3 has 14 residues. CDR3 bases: TGTGCCACCAGTGCCCACGGTGAGAACACTGAAGCTTTCTTT. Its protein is CATSAHGENTEAFF.

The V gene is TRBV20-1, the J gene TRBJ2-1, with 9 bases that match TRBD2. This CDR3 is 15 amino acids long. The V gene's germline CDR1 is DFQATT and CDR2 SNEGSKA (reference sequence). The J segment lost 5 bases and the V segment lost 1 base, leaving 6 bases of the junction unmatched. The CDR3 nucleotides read TGCAGTGCTAGAGTTAGCGGGAGTTTCAACAATGAGCAGTTCTTC. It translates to CSARVSGSFNNEQFF.

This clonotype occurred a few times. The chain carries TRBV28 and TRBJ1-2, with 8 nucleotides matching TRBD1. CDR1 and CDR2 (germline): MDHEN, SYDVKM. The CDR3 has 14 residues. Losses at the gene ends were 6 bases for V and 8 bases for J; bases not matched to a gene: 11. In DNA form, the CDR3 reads TGTGCCAGCAGCCTTATCCACAGGGGGTCAGGCTACACCTTC. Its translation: CASSLIHRGSGYTF.

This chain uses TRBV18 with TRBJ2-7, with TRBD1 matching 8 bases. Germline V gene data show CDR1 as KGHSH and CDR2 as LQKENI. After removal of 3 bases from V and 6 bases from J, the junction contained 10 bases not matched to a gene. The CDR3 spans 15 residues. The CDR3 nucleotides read TGTGCCAGCTCACCGGGACAGGTGTTAGTCGGCGAGCAGTACTTC. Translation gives CASSPGQVLVGEQYF.

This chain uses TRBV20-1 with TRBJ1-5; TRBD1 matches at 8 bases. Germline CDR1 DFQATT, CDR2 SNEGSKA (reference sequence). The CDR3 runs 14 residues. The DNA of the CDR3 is TGCAGCACCCTCGGGACAGGAGGGAAGGGGCCCCAGCATTTT. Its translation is CSTLGTGGKGPQHF.

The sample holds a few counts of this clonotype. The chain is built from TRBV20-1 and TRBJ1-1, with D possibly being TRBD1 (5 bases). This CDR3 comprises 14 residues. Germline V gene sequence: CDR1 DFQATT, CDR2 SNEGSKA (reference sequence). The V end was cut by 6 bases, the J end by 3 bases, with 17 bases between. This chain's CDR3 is CSARWRGRDTEAFF. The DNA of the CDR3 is TGCAGTGCCCGTTGGCGGGGGAGGGACACTGAAGCTTTCTTT.

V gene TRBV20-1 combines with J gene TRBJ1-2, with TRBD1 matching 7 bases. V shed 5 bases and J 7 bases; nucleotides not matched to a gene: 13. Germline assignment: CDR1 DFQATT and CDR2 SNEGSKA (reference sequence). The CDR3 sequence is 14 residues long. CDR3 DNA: TGCAGTGCTGACGATAGGACAGGATATGGTGGCTACACCTTC. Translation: CSADDRTGYGGYTF.

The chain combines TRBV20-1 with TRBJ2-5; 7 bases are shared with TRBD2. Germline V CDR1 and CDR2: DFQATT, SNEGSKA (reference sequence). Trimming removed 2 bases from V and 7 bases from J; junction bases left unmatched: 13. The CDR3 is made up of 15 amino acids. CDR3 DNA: TGCAGTGCTAGACCTAAGGGACTATCACGGAGGACCCAGTACTTC. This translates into CSARPKGLSRRTQYF.

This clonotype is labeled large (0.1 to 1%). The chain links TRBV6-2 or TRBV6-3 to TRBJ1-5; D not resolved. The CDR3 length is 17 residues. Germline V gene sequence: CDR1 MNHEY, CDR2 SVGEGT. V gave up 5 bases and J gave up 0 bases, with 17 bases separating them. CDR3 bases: TGTGCCAGCAGTCGGGGTTTCGGCCTCTATAGCAATCAGCCCCAGCATTTT. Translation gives CASSRGFGLYSNQPQHF.

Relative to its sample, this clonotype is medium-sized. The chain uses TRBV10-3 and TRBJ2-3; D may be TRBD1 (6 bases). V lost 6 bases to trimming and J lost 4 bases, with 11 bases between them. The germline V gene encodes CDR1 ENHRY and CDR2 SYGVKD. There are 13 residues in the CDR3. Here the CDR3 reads CAISPGAADTQYF. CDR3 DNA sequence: TGTGCCATCAGCCCAGGGGCCGCAGATACGCAGTATTTT.

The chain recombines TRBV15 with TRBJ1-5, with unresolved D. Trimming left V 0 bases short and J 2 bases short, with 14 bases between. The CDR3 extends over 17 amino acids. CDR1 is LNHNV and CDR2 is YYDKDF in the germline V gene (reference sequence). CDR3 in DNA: TGTGCCACCAGCAGAGATCTCGGTAAGCGGGGCAATCAGCCCCAGCATTTT. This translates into CATSRDLGKRGNQPQHF.

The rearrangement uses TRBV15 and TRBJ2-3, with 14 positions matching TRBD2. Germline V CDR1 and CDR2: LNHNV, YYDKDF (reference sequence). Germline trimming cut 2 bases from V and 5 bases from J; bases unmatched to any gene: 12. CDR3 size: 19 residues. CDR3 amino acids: CATSRLPGTSGSREDTQYF. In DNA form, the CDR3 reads TGTGCCACCAGCAGACTACCCGGGACTAGCGGGAGTAGGGAAGATACGCAGTATTTT. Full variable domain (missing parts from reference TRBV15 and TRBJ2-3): DAMVIQNPRYQVTQFGKPVTLSCSQTLNHNVMYWYQQKSSQAPKLLFHYYDKDFNNEADTPDNFQSRRPNTSFCFLDIRSPGLGDTAMYLCATSRLPGTSGSREDTQYFGPGTRLTVL.

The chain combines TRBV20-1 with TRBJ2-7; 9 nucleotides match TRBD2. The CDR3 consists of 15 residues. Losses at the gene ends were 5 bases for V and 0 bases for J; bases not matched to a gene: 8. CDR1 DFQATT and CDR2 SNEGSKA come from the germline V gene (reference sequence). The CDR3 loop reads CSADKREESSYEQYF. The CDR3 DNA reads TGCAGTGCTGATAAGCGGGAGGAAAGCTCCTACGAGCAGTACTTC.

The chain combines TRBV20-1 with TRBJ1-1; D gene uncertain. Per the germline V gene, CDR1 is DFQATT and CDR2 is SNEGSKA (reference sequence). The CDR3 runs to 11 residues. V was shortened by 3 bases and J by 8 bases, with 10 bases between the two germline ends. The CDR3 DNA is TGCAGTGCTAGTCGTCGGACCGAAGCTTTCTTT. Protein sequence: CSASRRTEAFF.

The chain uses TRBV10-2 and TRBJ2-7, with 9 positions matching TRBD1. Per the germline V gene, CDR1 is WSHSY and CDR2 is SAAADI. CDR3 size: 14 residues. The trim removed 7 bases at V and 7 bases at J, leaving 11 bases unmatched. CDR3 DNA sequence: TGCGCCAGCAAGCCGGGACAGGGATCGTTAGAGCAGTACTTC. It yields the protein CASKPGQGSLEQYF.

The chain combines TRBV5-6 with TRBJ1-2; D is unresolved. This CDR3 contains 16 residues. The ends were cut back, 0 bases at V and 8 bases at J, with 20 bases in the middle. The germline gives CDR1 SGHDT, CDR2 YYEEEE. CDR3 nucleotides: TGTGCCAGCAGCTTGGCCTATGAGAGCGGGGAATGGGGCTACACCTTC. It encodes CASSLAYESGEWGYTF.

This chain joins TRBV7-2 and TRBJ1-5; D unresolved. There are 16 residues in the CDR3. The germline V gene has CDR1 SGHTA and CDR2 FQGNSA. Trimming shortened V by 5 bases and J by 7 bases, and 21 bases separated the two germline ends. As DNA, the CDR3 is TGTGCCAGCAGCCCCCGTTCCTTAGGGAGAGGGCAGCCCCAGCATTTT. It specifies CASSPRSLGRGQPQHF.

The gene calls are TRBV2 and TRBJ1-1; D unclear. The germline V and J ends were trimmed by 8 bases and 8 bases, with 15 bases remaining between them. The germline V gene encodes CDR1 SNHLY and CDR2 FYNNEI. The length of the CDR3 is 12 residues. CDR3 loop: CASVGMYEEAFF. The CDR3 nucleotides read TGTGCCAGCGTCGGGATGTATGAAGAAGCTTTCTTT.

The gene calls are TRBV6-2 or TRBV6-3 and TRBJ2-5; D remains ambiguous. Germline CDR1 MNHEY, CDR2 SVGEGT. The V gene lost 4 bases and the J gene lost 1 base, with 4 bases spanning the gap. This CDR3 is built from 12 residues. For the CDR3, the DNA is TGTGCCAGCAGTTTCCCCCAAGAGACCCAGTACTTC. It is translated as CASSFPQETQYF.

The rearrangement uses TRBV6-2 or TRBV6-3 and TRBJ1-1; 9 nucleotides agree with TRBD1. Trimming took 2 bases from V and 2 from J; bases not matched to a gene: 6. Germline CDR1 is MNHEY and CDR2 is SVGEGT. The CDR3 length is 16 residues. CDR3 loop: CASSYGTGRGNTEAFF. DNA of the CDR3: TGTGCCAGCAGTTACGGGACAGGGAGGGGAAACACTGAAGCTTTCTTT.

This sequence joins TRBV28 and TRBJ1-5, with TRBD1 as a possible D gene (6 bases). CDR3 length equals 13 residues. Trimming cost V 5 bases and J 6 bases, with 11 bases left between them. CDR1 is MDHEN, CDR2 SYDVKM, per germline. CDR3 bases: TGTGCCAGCAGTCTATACAGGGTTCAGCCCCAGCATTTT. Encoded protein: CASSLYRVQPQHF.

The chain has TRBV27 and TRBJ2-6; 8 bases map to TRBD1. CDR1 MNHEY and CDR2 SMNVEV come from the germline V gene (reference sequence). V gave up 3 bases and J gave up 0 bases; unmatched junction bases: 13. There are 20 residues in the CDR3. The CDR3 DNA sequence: TGTGCCAGCAGTTTTAGGGTCCGGGACAGGAGACTCTCTGGGGCCAACGTCCTGACTTTC. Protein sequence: CASSFRVRDRRLSGANVLTF.

The CDR3 is CASSHQLPTGGVYEQYF. The CDR3, as DNA: TGTGCCAGCAGCCATCAGCTCCCGACAGGGGGTGTATACGAGCAGTACTTC. The chain recombines TRBV7-9 with TRBJ2-7; TRBD1 agrees at 9 bases. The CDR3 covers 17 residues. Per the germline V gene, CDR1 is SEHNR and CDR2 is FQNEAQ (reference sequence). After removal of 5 bases from V and 4 bases from J, the junction contained 15 bases not matched to a gene.

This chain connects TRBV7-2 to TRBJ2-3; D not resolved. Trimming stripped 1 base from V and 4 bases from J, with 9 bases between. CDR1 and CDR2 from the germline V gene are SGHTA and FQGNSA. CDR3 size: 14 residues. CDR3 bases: TGTGCCAGCAGCTTAGATGGCCGTGCAGATACGCAGTATTTT. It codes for CASSLDGRADTQYF.